This TCR beta chain was captured in a study of spatial heterogeneity in lung cancer. CDR1 is LGHNA and CDR2 is YNFKEQ in the germline V gene. Trimming left V 1 base short and J 0 bases short, with 7 bases between. The CDR3 has 14 amino acids. The presence of a unique molecular identifier marked each TCR cDNA molecule. TCRdb re-called the 5' RACE reads through MiXCR, storing one row per CDR3 protein. Counted here are about 16,000 distinct CDR3 sequences, 6.3% occurring once; the ten biggest clones make up about 25%. Time point reported: blood at routine non-recurrence follow-up after resection. Unsorted samples of tumor, nontumor lung or frozen PBMC had their whole RNA sequenced. This clonotype has just a few counts.

The receptor was derived from a male donor with early-stage non-small cell lung cancer. The sample in question was PBMCs, obtained at follow-up. This chain links TRBV4-2 with TRBJ2-7; D ambiguous. This chain's CDR3 is CASSQAQHSYEQYF. The CDR3 region has the DNA TGTGCCAGCAGCCAAGCGCAGCACTCCTACGAGCAGTACTTC.